These 27 T cell receptor beta chains originate from one sample sequenced in a study of T cells after yellow fever vaccination. TCRdb independently ran MiXCR on the 5' RACE reads; one entry per CDR3 protein. The sample yields under 400,000 distinct CDR3 sequences, around a tenth seen once. Sample: PBMCs, taken on the day of the first yellow fever vaccination. These receptors all come from a man aged 18 to 29 who received the YFV17D yellow fever vaccine.

The chain recombines TRBV7-3 with TRBJ2-1; TRBD2 is a possible D gene (7 bases). The CDR3 runs to 15 residues. The germline gives CDR1 SGHTA, CDR2 FQGTGA. Between the trimmed V and J ends, which lost 3 bases and 7 bases, there was a span of 16 bases. The CDR3 sequence is CASSFGGGAGNEQFF. The CDR3 DNA reads TGTGCCAGCAGCTTCGGTGGGGGGGCGGGGAATGAGCAGTTCTTC.

This clonotype was counted many times. J is TRBJ2-3 and V is TRBV5-1, with 7 positions matching TRBD2. This CDR3 is built from 16 residues. In germline, CDR1 is SGHRS, CDR2 YFSETQ. The junction had 10 bases not matched to a gene; V was cut back by 0 bases and J by 6 bases. The CDR3 sequence is CASSLARLAVMDTQYF. CDR3 DNA sequence: TGCGCCAGCAGCTTGGCCCGGCTAGCGGTGATGGATACGCAGTATTTT.

This clonotype turned up a few times. The chain employs TRBV6-2 or TRBV6-3 and TRBJ2-5; a possible D gene is TRBD2 (5 bases). Germline values: CDR1 MNHEY, CDR2 SVGEGT. CDR3 size: 16 residues. The V end lost 6 bases, the J end lost 5 bases, and 22 bases lay between the germline ends. The CDR3 coding sequence is TGTGCCAGCAGCCACCCGGCGGATAACAAGCGGGAGACCCAGTACTTC. Amino acid sequence: CASSHPADNKRETQYF.

This clonotype occurred a few times. The J gene is TRBJ2-7, the V gene TRBV7-8; TRBD1 agrees at 7 bases. V was clipped by 8 bases and J by 2 bases; unmatched bases: 6. Germline-derived CDR1 and CDR2 are SGHVS and FQNEAQ. CDR3 length: 13 amino acids. For the CDR3, the DNA is TGTGCCAGCGGAAAGGGGGCCGCCTACGAGCAGTACGTC. As protein: CASGKGAAYEQYV.

This clonotype was found many times. Here the CDR3 reads CASSPGRVTDTQYF. The CDR3 DNA reads TGTGCCAGCAGCCCGGGGAGGGTCACAGATACGCAGTATTTT. The chain is built from TRBV7-8 and TRBJ2-3; 7 bases line up with TRBD2. The CDR3 is made up of 14 amino acids. The germline V gene has CDR1 SGHVS and CDR2 FQNEAQ. J lost 2 bases, V lost 5 bases, and 4 bases had no gene match.

This CDR3 is CASSWRAGYGNTIYF. The CDR3 coding sequence is TGTGCCAGCAGCTGGAGGGCTGGGTACGGAAACACCATATATTTT. This chain uses TRBV5-6 with TRBJ1-3; the D is unclear. Germline CDR1 SGHDT, CDR2 YYEEEE. Deletions cut 3 bases from V and 4 bases from J, with 14 bases between. The CDR3 totals 15 residues.

This clonotype has ten or more counts. This sequence joins TRBV4-1 and TRBJ2-4; no clear D. Per the germline V gene, CDR1 is MGHRA and CDR2 is YSYEKL. Trimming took off 0 bases at V and 8 bases at J, with 11 bases between the two ends. The CDR3 contains 14 residues. As DNA, the CDR3 is TGCGCCAGCAGCCAAGAAGCGCTGGAAGACATTCAGTACTTC. Translating gives CASSQEALEDIQYF.

This rearrangement joins TRBV5-5 to TRBJ1-5; maybe TRBD1 (5 bases). Germline V gives CDR1 SGHKS, CDR2 YYEKEE (reference sequence). CDR3 length: 14 amino acids. Trimming removed 0 bases at V and 7 bases at J, with 11 bases between. The CDR3 coding sequence is TGTGCCAGCAGCTTGGAGGGGTGGAGCCAGCCCCAGCATTTT. It encodes CASSLEGWSQPQHF. Full variable domain (missing parts from reference TRBV5-5 and TRBJ1-5): DAGVTQSPTHLIKTRGQQVTLRCSPISGHKSVSWYQQVLGQGPQFIFQYYEKEERGRGNFPDRFSARQFPNYSSELNVNALLLGDSALYLCASSLEGWSQPQHFGDGTRLSIL.

The V gene is TRBV7-9, the J gene TRBJ2-6, with D uncertain. V was trimmed by 4 bases and J by 0 bases, leaving 10 bases between them. The CDR3 spans 16 residues. Germline loops: CDR1 SEHNR, CDR2 FQNEAQ (reference sequence). CDR3 region: CASSSRAFSGANVLTF. CDR3 bases: TGTGCCAGCAGCTCCCGAGCCTTCTCTGGGGCCAACGTCCTGACTTTC.

The chain couples TRBV7-9 to TRBJ1-1; no firm D call. Germline CDR1 reads SEHNR; CDR2 reads FQNEAQ (reference sequence). The CDR3 runs 13 residues. V lost 7 bases and J lost 1, with 10 bases in between. CDR3 loop: CASTLSWNTEAFF. The CDR3 DNA follows: TGTGCCAGCACCCTCTCTTGGAACACTGAAGCTTTCTTT. Drawing the rest from reference TRBV7-9 and TRBJ1-1, the complete variable domain is DTGVSQNPRHKITKRGQNVTFRCDPISEHNRLYWYRQTLGQGPEFLTYFQNEAQLEKSRLLSDRFSAERPKGSFSTLEIQRTEQGDSAMYLCASTLSWNTEAFFGQGTRLTVV.

The chain uses TRBV4-1 and TRBJ2-5, with D possibly TRBD2 on 6 matching bases. Germline values: CDR1 MGHRA, CDR2 YSYEKL. The germline V and J ends were trimmed by 0 bases and 2 bases, with 10 bases remaining between them. The CDR3 has 15 amino acids. The CDR3 loop reads CASSQEGTPQETQYF. The CDR3 nucleotides read TGCGCCAGCAGCCAAGAAGGGACTCCTCAAGAGACCCAGTACTTC.

This clonotype was found a few times. This sequence joins TRBV20-1 and TRBJ1-5; maybe TRBD1 (6 bases). The CDR3 is made up of 13 amino acids. CDR1 and CDR2 (germline): DFQATT, SNEGSKA (reference sequence). The ends were cut back, 5 bases at V and 6 bases at J, with 14 bases in the middle. The CDR3 DNA sequence: TGCAGTGCTTTACGGGGGCGGGGTCAGCCCCAGCATTTT. This translates into CSALRGRGQPQHF.

This clonotype was counted a few times. The chain has TRBV7-2 and TRBJ2-2, with D perhaps TRBD1 or TRBD2 (5 bases each). V was clipped by 5 bases and J by 2 bases, with 18 bases between them. The germline V gene encodes CDR1 SGHTA and CDR2 FQGNSA. The CDR3 spans 17 residues. CDR3 sequence: CASSRINRDGNTGELFF. The CDR3 DNA follows: TGTGCCAGCAGCCGAATAAACCGGGACGGTAACACCGGGGAGCTGTTTTTT.

This clonotype occurred a few times. The CDR3 nucleotides read TGTGCCAGCAGCCAAGATCGGGCCTTAGATACGCAGTATTTT. Amino acids: CASSQDRALDTQYF. The rearrangement links TRBV4-2 to TRBJ2-3; D uncertain. V lost 0 bases and J 5 bases, leaving 9 bases between the germline ends. The CDR3 length is 14 residues. Germline V gene data show CDR1 as LGHNA and CDR2 as YNFKEQ.

This rearrangement joins TRBV10-3 to TRBJ2-5, with D possibly TRBD1 on 6 matching bases. Germline loops: CDR1 ENHRY, CDR2 SYGVKD. Trimming removed 3 bases from V and 5 bases from J, with 16 bases in between. The length of the CDR3 is 15 residues. The CDR3 region is CAISDYGGRRETQYF. The CDR3 DNA follows: TGTGCCATCAGTGATTATGGGGGCCGCAGGGAGACCCAGTACTTC.

This clonotype has only a few counts. The chain uses TRBV20-1 and TRBJ2-1, with D perhaps matching TRBD2 (6 bases). Trimming stripped 6 bases from V and 6 bases from J, with 18 bases between. Germline loops: CDR1 DFQATT, CDR2 SNEGSKA (reference sequence). This CDR3 is 14 amino acids long. CDR3 DNA: TGCAGTGCCCGGGACTCGAAAGGGGTCAATGAGCAGTTCTTC. It encodes CSARDSKGVNEQFF.

The chain carries TRBV5-1 and TRBJ1-1; the D gene is possibly TRBD1 (6 bases). The V gene lost 0 bases and the J gene lost 3 bases, with 18 bases spanning the gap. This CDR3 region has 17 residues. CDR1 is SGHRS and CDR2 is YFSETQ in the germline V gene. CDR3 bases: TGCGCCAGCAGCTTGGCTTTCAGGGGCTCGGGGTACACTGAAGCTTTCTTT. This gives the protein CASSLAFRGSGYTEAFF.

This clonotype was observed a handful of times. V is TRBV14 and J is TRBJ2-5; no clear D gene. This CDR3 contains 15 residues. Germline V CDR1 and CDR2: SGHDN, FVKESK. V was shortened by 3 bases and J by 2 bases, with 13 bases between the two germline ends. CDR3 in DNA: TGTGCCAGCAGCCACCCAGCCGCCGCACAAGAGACCCAGTACTTC. It yields the protein CASSHPAAAQETQYF.

This clonotype was picked up a small number of times. V and J are TRBV20-1 and TRBJ2-2; D unclear. Germline CDR1 is DFQATT and CDR2 is SNEGSKA (reference sequence). V gave up 2 bases and J gave up 2 bases, with 6 bases separating them. This CDR3 region has 13 residues. The CDR3 sequence is CSARPDNTGELFF. The CDR3 coding sequence is TGCAGTGCTAGACCCGACAACACCGGGGAGCTGTTTTTT.

The rearrangement links TRBV5-1 to TRBJ2-7; D unresolved. Germline V gene sequence: CDR1 SGHRS, CDR2 YFSETQ. This CDR3 region has 14 residues. The germline V and J ends were trimmed by 0 bases and 5 bases, with 12 bases remaining between them. CDR3 sequence reads: CASSLAEDHDEQYF. The CDR3 DNA reads TGCGCCAGCAGCTTGGCGGAAGATCACGACGAGCAGTACTTC.

This clonotype was detected only a few times. V is TRBV6-2 or TRBV6-3 and J is TRBJ2-6; no clear D. The germline V and J ends were trimmed by 6 bases and 2 bases, with 14 bases remaining between them. Germline V gives CDR1 MNHEY, CDR2 SVGEGT. This CDR3 region has 16 residues. CDR3 residues: CASRFLRQAGANVLTF. In nucleotides, the CDR3 is TGTGCCAGCAGATTCCTCCGGCAGGCTGGGGCCAACGTCCTGACTTTC.

The CDR3 here is CASSVEGTGNGYTF. CDR3 in DNA: TGTGCCAGCAGCGTAGAAGGAACAGGGAATGGCTACACCTTC. The chain is built from TRBV9 and TRBJ1-2; D is perhaps TRBD1 (6 bases). V was trimmed by 0 bases and J by 6 bases, leaving 12 bases between them. This CDR3 has 14 residues. Looked up from germline, CDR1 is SGDLS and CDR2 is YYNGEE.

The chain joins TRBV7-2 to TRBJ1-2; no firm D call. The CDR3 has 14 residues. The germline V and J ends were trimmed by 7 bases and 4 bases, with 16 bases remaining between them. Germline CDR1 reads SGHTA; CDR2 reads FQGNSA. The CDR3 region is CASIEARESYGYTF. The CDR3 region has the DNA TGTGCCAGCATCGAAGCAAGGGAAAGCTATGGCTACACCTTC.

Only a few counts were recorded for this clonotype. The chain links TRBV19 to TRBJ2-3, with D perhaps given as TRBD1 or TRBD2 (5 bases each). CDR1 is LNHDA, CDR2 SQIVND, per germline (reference sequence). The CDR3 has 12 amino acids. V was trimmed by 8 bases and J by 6 bases, leaving 12 bases between them. CDR3 in amino acids: CASRPGPDTQYF. In nucleotides, the CDR3 is TGTGCCAGTCGCCCGGGGCCCGATACGCAGTATTTT.

This clonotype was observed a few times. The genes are TRBV11-2 and TRBJ2-3; D might be TRBD1 (6 bases). The germline CDR1 and CDR2 sequences are SGHAT and FQNNGV. The germline V and J ends were trimmed by 2 bases and 0 bases, with 24 bases remaining between them. The CDR3 covers 20 residues. CDR3: CASSLIHDRDMGPSTDTQYF. CDR3 DNA: TGTGCCAGCAGCTTAATTCATGACCGGGACATGGGTCCCAGCACAGATACGCAGTATTTT.

This clonotype was seen only a few times. This chain connects TRBV6-6 to TRBJ2-7; D unresolved. Germline lookup yields CDR1 MNHNY and CDR2 SVGAGI (reference sequence). The CDR3 runs to 13 residues. V was clipped by 2 bases and J by 2 bases, with 7 bases between them. In nucleotides, the CDR3 is TGTGCCAGCAGTTACCTCCACGCCTACGAGCAGTACGTC. Translating it yields CASSYLHAYEQYV.

The rearrangement uses TRBV7-6 and TRBJ1-2; D unresolved. Germline CDR1 reads SGHVS; CDR2 reads FNYEAQ. V lost 5 bases, J lost 7 bases, and 20 bases lay in between. The CDR3 spans 15 residues. The CDR3 DNA reads TGTGCCAGCAGCCCCTTCGAAGGCAGGATCTCTGGCTACACCTTC. This codes for CASSPFEGRISGYTF.